These T cell receptor beta chains were read from a single sample in a study of T cells in Graves' hyperthyroidism and ophthalmopathy. One entry per CDR3 protein results from TCRdb running MiXCR on the multiplex PCR reads. The sample includes approximately 400,000 distinct CDR3 sequences, around 15% of them seen just once. What was sequenced was blood. The receptors here all came from a man aged 45 to 65 with Graves' ophthalmopathy. The CDR3 runs from the conserved cysteine through the conserved F or W. The D gene is left open where the match is weak. Not all rows give a size; the values are once, few, many and, for expanded clones, a class.

>TRBJ2-3|TRBV15|NA|14|many
TGTGCCACCAGCAGAGCATCGGGCACAGATACGCAGTATTTT
CATSRASGTDTQYF
>TRBJ1-3|TRBV12-3/TRBV12-4|NA|15|many
TGTGCCAGCAACCCTTTTTTGGGGATTGGAAACACCATATATTTT
CASNPFLGIGNTIYF
>TRBJ1-2|TRBV20-1|NA|11|many
TGCAGTGCTGGGAACCTGAATGGCTACACCTTC
CSAGNLNGYTF
>TRBJ2-1|TRBV20-1|NA|16|few
TGCAGTGCTAGAGGGATCGGGAGCCTCTCCTACAATGAGCAGTTCTTC
CSARGIGSLSYNEQFF
>TRBJ1-5|TRBV19|NA|12|NA
TGTGCCAGTAGTCCGACAGCTCAGCCCCAGCATTTT
CASSPTAQPQHF
>TRBJ2-7|TRBV11-2|TRBD2|17|many
TGTGCCAGCAGCGCCCCGGCGGGACTAGCGGGGGCCTACGAGCAGTACTTC
CASSAPAGLAGAYEQYF
>TRBJ2-5|TRBV27|TRBD1|13|many
TGTGCCAGCAGTTCGACAGGGCACGAGACCCAGTACTTC
CASSSTGHETQYF
>TRBJ2-7|TRBV28|NA|15|many
TGTGCCAGCAGCCCGGACACCTCTAAGTCCTACGAGCAGTACTTC
CASSPDTSKSYEQYF
>TRBJ1-1|TRBV7-2|TRBD1|14|many
TGTGCCAGCAGTACCTACAGGGGAAGTACTGAAGCTTTCTTT
CASSTYRGSTEAFF
>TRBJ1-2|TRBV28|NA|13|many
TGTGCCAGCAGTTTAAGGGGCGGGGATGGCTACACCTTC
CASSLRGGDGYTF
>TRBJ1-2|TRBV30|NA|12|few
TGTGCCTGGCAGGGACCGGCGGAGTGCTACACCTTC
CAWQGPAECYTF
>TRBJ2-7|TRBV10-3|NA|14|NA
TGTGCCATCAGTGGGTCCGCGACTCCGTACGAGCAGTACTTC
CAISGSATPYEQYF
>TRBJ2-7|TRBV5-1|TRBD1|15|NA
TGCGCCAGCAGCTTGAGTGGGACAGGGGTTCTCGAGCAGTACTTC
CASSLSGTGVLEQYF
>TRBJ2-6|TRBV9|NA|15|NA
TGTGCCAGCAGCGTGGCGGTCACTGGGGCCAACGTCCTGACTTTC
CASSVAVTGANVLTF
>TRBJ2-7|TRBV12-3/TRBV12-4|NA|15|NA
TGTGCCAGCAGTTTAGGGGCAGGGACATCCTACGAGCAGTACTTC
CASSLGAGTSYEQYF
>TRBJ2-7|TRBV6-5|TRBD2|17|many
TGTGCCAGCAGTTACTCGACGATGCGGGAGGGCCTGATCGAGCAGTACTTC
CASSYSTMREGLIEQYF
>TRBJ2-7|TRBV30|NA|12|many
TGTGCCTGGAAAAGACTAGCCTACGAGCAGTACTTC
CAWKRLAYEQYF
>TRBJ1-5|TRBV12-3/TRBV12-4|TRBD1|17|many
TGTGCCAGCAGTTTAGGGGACAGTTTTTTTAGCAATCAGCCCCAGCATTTT
CASSLGDSFFSNQPQHF
>TRBJ2-2|TRBV2|NA|14|NA
TGTGCCAGCAGTGAACTCGGGACCACCGGGGAGCTGTTTTTT
CASSELGTTGELFF
>TRBJ1-4|TRBV15|NA|16|NA
TGTGCCACCAGCAGAACAGGGTTTGGGACTAATGAAAAACTGTTTTTT
CATSRTGFGTNEKLFF
>TRBJ2-7|TRBV19|NA|12|few
TGTGCCAGTAGTGGCCGGGAGAACAAGCAGTACTTC
CASSGRENKQYF
>TRBJ2-1|TRBV7-8|TRBD2|18|NA
TGTGCCAGCAGCTCGGGACTAGCGGGTGATAGCTCCTACAATGAGCAGTTCTTC
CASSSGLAGDSSYNEQFF
>TRBJ2-7|TRBV30|TRBD1|15|many
TGTGCCTGGAACCTGGGACAGGGGAATGCCTACGAGCAGTACTTC
CAWNLGQGNAYEQYF
>TRBJ2-7|TRBV4-1|NA|15|few
TGCGCCAGCAGCCGCTCTAGCCTCCTCTCCTACGAGCAGTACTTC
CASSRSSLLSYEQYF
>TRBJ2-5|TRBV18|TRBD2|14|many
TGTGCCAGCTCATTTCGCGGGAGCAGGGAGACCCAGTACTTC
CASSFRGSRETQYF
>TRBJ2-2|TRBV19|TRBD2|15|NA
TGTGCCAGTAGTATGAGCGGGAGGGCCGTCGGGGAGCTGTTTTTT
CASSMSGRAVGELFF
>TRBJ1-1|TRBV5-6|TRBD1|13|many
TGTGCCAGCAGCTTTGGGACAGTGGCATCTGCTTTCTTT
CASSFGTVASAFF
>TRBJ2-3|TRBV11-2|TRBD2|18|many
TGTGCCAGCAGCTTAGCTAGCGGGAGGGCCTCTAGCACAGATACGCAGTATTTT
CASSLASGRASSTDTQYF
>TRBJ1-5|TRBV29-1|NA|14|many
TGCAGCGTGGTGACAGGCGATAGCAATCAGCCCCAGCATTTT
CSVVTGDSNQPQHF
>TRBJ2-1|TRBV28|TRBD1|14|NA
TGTGCCACCGACATACAACAGGGGTACAATGAGCAGTTCTTC
CATDIQQGYNEQFF
>TRBJ2-1|TRBV6-1|NA|12|many
TGTGCCAGCAGTGACGGAGCGCGAGAGCAGTTCTTC
CASSDGAREQFF
>TRBJ2-2|TRBV4-1|TRBD2|16|NA
TGCGCCAGCAGCCAAGTTGTGGCGGGAGCCACCGGGGAGCTGTTTTTT
CASSQVVAGATGELFF
>TRBJ2-1|TRBV10-3|NA|13|many
TGTGCCACAACCAAGGACCCCGGTAATGAGCAGTTCTTC
CATTKDPGNEQFF
>TRBJ1-4|TRBV3-1|NA|15|many
TGTGCCAGCAGCCCATTCTTGGCGGGTGGTGAAAAACTGTTTTTT
CASSPFLAGGEKLFF
>TRBJ2-7|TRBV20-1|TRBD2|12|many
TGCAGTGCCCAGCGGGACCCCTACGAGCAGTACTTC
CSAQRDPYEQYF
>TRBJ1-1|TRBV7-9|TRBD1|15|NA
TGTGTCAGCAGCCCTCAGACAGGGGCGAACACTGAAGCTTTCTTT
CVSSPQTGANTEAFF
>TRBJ2-7|TRBV27|NA|15|many
TGTGCCAGCAGCTTTTCCCGGGCCTGGGGCTACGAGCAGTACTTC
CASSFSRAWGYEQYF
>TRBJ2-1|TRBV27|NA|13|many
TGTGCCAGCAGTGCCGACTTGTCCCATGAGCAGTTCTTC
CASSADLSHEQFF
>TRBJ2-3|TRBV20-1|TRBD2|15|many
TGCAGTGCTAGAGATCTCGAGCGGGAGAGAGATACGCAGTATTTT
CSARDLERERDTQYF
>TRBJ2-7|TRBV6-1|NA|14|few
TGTGCCAGCAGCCCCCAGGACTGGGCATACGAGCAGTACTTC
CASSPQDWAYEQYF
>TRBJ1-1|TRBV19|NA|16|NA
TGTGCCAGCTCGAAAGGGTCGGCAGGAAAGAACACTGAAGCTTTCTTT
CASSKGSAGKNTEAFF
>TRBJ1-4|TRBV27|NA|15|NA
TGTGCCAGCAGGGAGGCTGGGGCCCGGTATGAAAAACTGTTTTTT
CASREAGARYEKLFF
>TRBJ2-7|TRBV12-3/TRBV12-4|TRBD2|18|many
TGTGCCAGCAGCTATGGGACTAGCGGGAGTCTAGCGGCCTACGAGCAGTACTTC
CASSYGTSGSLAAYEQYF
>TRBJ1-5|TRBV19|NA|15|NA
TGTGCCAGTAGTATAGCCGGAGGAGGGTATCAGCCCCAGCATTTT
CASSIAGGGYQPQHF
>TRBJ2-7|TRBV12-3/TRBV12-4|NA|12|NA
TGTGCCACGGGTAAACTAGCCTACGAGCAGTACTTC
CATGKLAYEQYF
>TRBJ2-7|TRBV9|NA|14|many
TGTGCCAGCAGCCCTAGGGTAGGTCTCAACGAGCAGTACTTC
CASSPRVGLNEQYF
>TRBJ2-1|TRBV2|NA|15|many
TGTGCCAGCAGGGGACACCACTTCTCCTACAATGAGCAGTTCTTC
CASRGHHFSYNEQFF
>TRBJ2-2|TRBV4-1|TRBD2|17|NA
TGCGCCAGCAGCCAAGTAGCCCGGGGGAGGGGTCCCGGGGAGCTGTTTTTT
CASSQVARGRGPGELFF
>TRBJ2-7|TRBV6-1|NA|13|NA
TGTGCCAGCCTGGATATCAGTTCTCACGAGCAGTACTTC
CASLDISSHEQYF
>TRBJ2-3|TRBV20-1|NA|15|many
TGCAGTGCTAGGATGGCCGCCTTAACCATAGATACGCAGTATTTT
CSARMAALTIDTQYF
>TRBJ2-1|TRBV5-1|NA|12|few
TGCGCCAGCAGCTTAACGGGAAATGAGCAGTTCTTC
CASSLTGNEQFF
>TRBJ2-7|TRBV30|TRBD1|13|few
TGTGCCTGGACCCCCGGGACAGCCTACGAGCAGTACTTC
CAWTPGTAYEQYF
>TRBJ2-7|TRBV20-1|TRBD1|13|many
TGCAGTGCTAGGGGGGAGAGGGGGCTCGAGCAGTACTTC
CSARGERGLEQYF
>TRBJ2-7|TRBV5-1|NA|14|many
TGCGCCAGCAGCTTGGTAGGCGCGACCTACGAGCAGTACTTC
CASSLVGATYEQYF
>TRBJ2-2|TRBV5-1|NA|15|NA
TGCGCCAGCACCCCGGCAGCGGGCCCCACCGGGGAGCTGTTTTTT
CASTPAAGPTGELFF